This T cell receptor beta chain came from a study of T cell responses to AZD1222 COVID-19 vaccine. Regarding the study as a whole: Spike-spanning, vaccine-associated CD4 TCRs were dominant at 160-218 and 743-854.

Between the trimmed V and J ends, which lost 6 bases and 2 bases, there was a span of 19 bases. CDR1 is LNHDA, CDR2 SQIVND, per germline (reference sequence). This CDR3 spans 16 amino acids. Produced via immunoSEQ multiplex PCR; TCRdb's table is partial and in-frame only. The repertoire holds 150,000 to 200,000 clones, with 90% as singletons. Comments on this clone: Its antigen remains unidentified.

The source material was peripheral blood, sampled on day 0 of AZD1222 vaccination. The chain employs TRBV19 and TRBJ1-2, with D unresolved. The TCR comes from an adult in good health. The CDR3 sequence is CASRLEFGVENYGYTF. The CDR3 nucleotides read TGTGCCAGTAGGTTGGAGTTCGGGGTAGAAAACTATGGCTACACCTTC.